One sample yielded the 12 T cell receptor beta chains listed below, sequenced in a study of shared clonotypes between healthy human individuals. This table comes from immunoSEQ multiplex PCR, and its TCRdb copy is limited to in-frame clones, with some not included. The repertoire holds over a million clones, with 65% to 75% as singletons. The sequencing sample was made of memory CD4+ T cells sorted from blood. Subset of the sample: CD45RA-negative fraction. These receptors were obtained from a man between 18 and 35 years old in good health.

The CDR3 DNA reads as TGCGCCAGCAGCGTGACAGGGGGAGTCAAAGAGACCCAGTACTTC. This encodes CASSVTGGVKETQYF. The genes are TRBV5-1 and TRBJ2-5, with 9 bases aligning to TRBD1. This CDR3 region has 15 residues. Germline V gives CDR1 SGHRS, CDR2 YFSETQ. J lost 3 bases, V lost 4 bases, and 7 bases had no gene match. Together with reference TRBV5-1 and TRBJ2-5, the CDR3 gives the full variable domain: KAGVTQTPRYLIKTRGQQVTLSCSPISGHRSVSWYQQTPGQGLQFLFEYFSETQRNKGNFPGRFSGRQFSNSRSEMNVSTLELGDSALYLCASSVTGGVKETQYFGPGTRLLVL.

The chain joins TRBV5-4 to TRBJ2-7; a weak D match, TRBD2 (6 bases). Germline CDR1 SGHNT, CDR2 YYREEE (reference sequence). This CDR3 spans 16 amino acids. V lost 1 base to trimming and J lost 2 bases, with 16 bases between them. CDR3 region: CASSLPRGSGPYEQYF. The CDR3 nucleotides are TGTGCCAGCAGCTTGCCCCGCGGTAGCGGTCCCTACGAGCAGTACTTC.

V gene TRBV7-9 combines with J gene TRBJ1-1; no definite D call. This CDR3 has 15 residues. V dropped 5 bases and J dropped 6 bases, with 19 bases sitting between them. Germline V lookup: CDR1 SEHNR, CDR2 FQNEAQ (reference sequence). CDR3 in amino acids: CASSPGIHPGAEAFF. The CDR3 DNA is TGTGCCAGCAGCCCCGGGATCCACCCTGGGGCTGAAGCTTTCTTT.

The V call is TRBV5-1, the J call TRBJ2-3; 10 bases map to TRBD2. Germline-derived CDR1 and CDR2 are SGHRS and YFSETQ. CDR3 length: 18 residues. V lost 3 bases and J lost 4; bases outside the gene matches: 14. The CDR3 loop reads CASSWGGSSGSGSDTQYF. Here the CDR3 DNA reads TGCGCCAGCAGCTGGGGGGGATCTAGCGGGAGCGGCTCAGATACGCAGTATTTT.

The CDR3 DNA follows: TGTGCCAGTAGTCTCTCGACAGGGACCAACTATGGCTACACCTTC. As protein: CASSLSTGTNYGYTF. This chain joins TRBV19 and TRBJ1-2; 7 bases map to TRBD1. Unmatched junction bases numbered 8, after V lost 5 bases and J lost 2 bases. This CDR3 region has 15 residues. Per the germline V gene, CDR1 is LNHDA and CDR2 is SQIVND (reference sequence). Filled out from reference TRBV19 and TRBJ1-2, the complete variable domain reads DGGITQSPKYLFRKEGQNVTLSCEQNLNHDAMYWYRQDPGQGLRLIYYSQIVNDFQKGDIAEGYSVSREKKESFPLTVTSAQKNPTAFYLCASSLSTGTNYGYTFGSGTRLTVV.

This chain uses TRBV5-1 with TRBJ2-1; tentative D call: TRBD2 (6 bases). V was clipped by 0 bases and J by 3 bases, with 10 bases between them. CDR1 is SGHRS, CDR2 YFSETQ, per germline. CDR3 length: 15 amino acids. The CDR3 nucleotides read TGCGCCAGCAGCTTGGAGGCTAGCGTCTACAATGAGCAGTTCTTC. This translates into CASSLEASVYNEQFF.

This clone was seen a single time. V and J are TRBV6-5 and TRBJ1-3; TRBD1 agrees at 8 bases. The CDR3 is made up of 15 amino acids. Trimming cost V 2 bases and J 6 bases; bases outside gene matches: 6. Germline values: CDR1 MNHEY, CDR2 SVGAGI. CDR3 in amino acids: CASSYRTGRTNTIYF. DNA for the CDR3: TGTGCCAGCAGTTACCGGACAGGGAGAACAAACACCATATATTTT.

The gene calls are TRBV28 and TRBJ2-1; D unresolved. The V and J ends lost 4 bases and 5 bases respectively, with 12 bases between them. In germline, CDR1 is MDHEN, CDR2 SYDVKM. This CDR3 is built from 14 residues. Written as DNA, the CDR3 is TGTGCCAGCAGTTCACAGACTCGAAACAATGAGCAGTTCTTC. It codes for CASSSQTRNNEQFF.

The chain is built from TRBV7-9 and TRBJ1-1, with D possibly TRBD1 on 5 matching bases. CDR1 is SEHNR and CDR2 is FQNEAQ in the germline V gene (reference sequence). CDR3 length equals 14 residues. V lost 3 bases, J lost 5 bases, and 13 bases lay in between. The CDR3 region has the DNA TGTGCCAGCAGCTTTGAGTCGGGGGTTACTGAAGCTTTCTTT. Translated, it gives CASSFESGVTEAFF.

The chain joins TRBV29-1 to TRBJ2-5; 12 bases agree with TRBD2. The CDR3 length is 17 residues. Germline V lookup: CDR1 SQVTM, CDR2 ANQGSEA. Trimming at V came to 2 bases and at J to 0 bases, leaving 7 bases not matched to a gene. In DNA, the CDR3 is TGCAGCGTTGAAAGCCTAGCGGGAGGGTGGTACCAAGAGACCCAGTACTTC. It yields the protein CSVESLAGGWYQETQYF.

This clone was seen once. The rearrangement links TRBV10-3 to TRBJ2-6; 7 bases fit TRBD1. Germline CDR1 and CDR2: ENHRY and SYGVKD. V lost 11 bases, J lost 3 bases, and 4 bases stayed unmatched. The length of the CDR3 is 13 residues. The CDR3 sequence is CAVTGDGANVLTF. The DNA for the CDR3 is TGTGCCGTAACAGGGGATGGGGCCAACGTCCTGACTTTC.

V is TRBV9 and J is TRBJ1-5; 10 bases agree with TRBD1. The V and J ends lost 3 bases and 3 bases, in that order; junction bases with no gene match: 3. CDR3 length: 15 residues. Germline CDR1 is SGDLS and CDR2 is YYNGEE. The CDR3 region is CASSAGTGDNQPQHF. CDR3 DNA: TGTGCCAGCAGCGCCGGGACAGGGGACAATCAGCCCCAGCATTTT.